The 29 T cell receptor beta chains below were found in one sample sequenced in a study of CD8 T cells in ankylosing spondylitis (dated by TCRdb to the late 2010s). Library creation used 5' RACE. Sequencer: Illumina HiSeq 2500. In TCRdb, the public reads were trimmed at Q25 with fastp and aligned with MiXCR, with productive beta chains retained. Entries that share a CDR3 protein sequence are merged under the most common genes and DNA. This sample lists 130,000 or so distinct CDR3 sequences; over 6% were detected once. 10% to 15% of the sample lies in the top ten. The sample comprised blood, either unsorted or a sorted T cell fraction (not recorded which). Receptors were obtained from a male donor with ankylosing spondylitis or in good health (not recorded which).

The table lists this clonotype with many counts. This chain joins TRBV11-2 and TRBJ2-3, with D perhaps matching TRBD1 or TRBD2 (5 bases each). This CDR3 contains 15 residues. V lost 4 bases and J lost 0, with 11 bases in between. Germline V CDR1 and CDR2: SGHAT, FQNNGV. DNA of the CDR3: TGTGCCAGCAGCTCGGGACCTTATAGCACAGATACGCAGTATTTT. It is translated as CASSSGPYSTDTQYF.

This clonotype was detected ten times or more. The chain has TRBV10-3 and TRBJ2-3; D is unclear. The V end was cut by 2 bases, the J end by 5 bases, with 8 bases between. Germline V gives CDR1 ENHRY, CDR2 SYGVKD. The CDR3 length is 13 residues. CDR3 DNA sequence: TGTGCCATCAGTGAGAAGACTGGAGATACGCAGTATTTT. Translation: CAISEKTGDTQYF.

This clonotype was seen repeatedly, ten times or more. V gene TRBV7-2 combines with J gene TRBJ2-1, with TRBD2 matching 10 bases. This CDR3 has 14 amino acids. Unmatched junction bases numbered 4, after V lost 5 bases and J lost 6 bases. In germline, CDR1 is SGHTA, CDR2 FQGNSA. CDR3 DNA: TGTGCCAGCAGCGGAAGCGGGAGGGCCAATGAGCAGTTCTTC. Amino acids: CASSGSGRANEQFF.

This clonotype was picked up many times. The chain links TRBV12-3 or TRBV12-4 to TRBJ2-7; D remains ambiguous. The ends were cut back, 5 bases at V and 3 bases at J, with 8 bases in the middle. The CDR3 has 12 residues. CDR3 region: CASSLLLYEQYF. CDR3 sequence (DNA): TGTGCCAGCAGTCTACTGCTCTACGAGCAGTACTTC.

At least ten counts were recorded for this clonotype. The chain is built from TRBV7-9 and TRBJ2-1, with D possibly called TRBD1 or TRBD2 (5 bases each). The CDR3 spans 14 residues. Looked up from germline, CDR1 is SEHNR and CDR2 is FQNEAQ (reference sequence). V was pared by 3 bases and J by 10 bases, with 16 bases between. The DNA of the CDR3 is TGTGCCAGCAGCTTTCGTGGGGACGGGAACGAGCAGTTCTTC. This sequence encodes CASSFRGDGNEQFF.

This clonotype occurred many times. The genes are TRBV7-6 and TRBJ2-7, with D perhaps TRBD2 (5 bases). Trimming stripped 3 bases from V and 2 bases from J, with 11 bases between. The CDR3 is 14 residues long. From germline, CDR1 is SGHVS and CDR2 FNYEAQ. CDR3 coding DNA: TGTGCCAGCAGCTTTGGTGGAGGCCCCTACGAGCAGTACTTC. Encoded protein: CASSFGGGPYEQYF.

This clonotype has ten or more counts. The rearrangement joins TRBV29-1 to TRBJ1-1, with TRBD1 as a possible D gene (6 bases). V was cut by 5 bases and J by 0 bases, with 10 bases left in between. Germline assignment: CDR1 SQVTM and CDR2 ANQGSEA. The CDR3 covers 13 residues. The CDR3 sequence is CSVKGQLNTEAFF. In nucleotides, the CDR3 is TGCAGCGTTAAGGGACAACTGAACACTGAAGCTTTCTTT.

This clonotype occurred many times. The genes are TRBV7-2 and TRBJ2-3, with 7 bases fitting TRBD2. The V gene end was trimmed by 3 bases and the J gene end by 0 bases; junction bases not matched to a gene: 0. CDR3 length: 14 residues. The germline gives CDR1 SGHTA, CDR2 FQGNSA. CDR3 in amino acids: CASSFSGSTDTQYF. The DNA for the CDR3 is TGTGCCAGCAGCTTTAGCGGGAGCACAGATACGCAGTATTTT.

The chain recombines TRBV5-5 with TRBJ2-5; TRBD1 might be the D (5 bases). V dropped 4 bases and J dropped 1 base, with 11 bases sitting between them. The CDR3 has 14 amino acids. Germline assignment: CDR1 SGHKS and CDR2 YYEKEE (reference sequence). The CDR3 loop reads CASSPGHVQETQYF. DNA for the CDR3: TGTGCCAGCAGCCCAGGACACGTCCAAGAGACCCAGTACTTC.

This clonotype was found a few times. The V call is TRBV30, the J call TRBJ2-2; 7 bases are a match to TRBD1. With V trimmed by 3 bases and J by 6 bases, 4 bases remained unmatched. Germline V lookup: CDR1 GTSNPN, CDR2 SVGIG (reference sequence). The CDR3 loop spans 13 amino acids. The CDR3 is CAWRFQGAGELFF. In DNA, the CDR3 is TGTGCCTGGAGGTTCCAGGGGGCCGGGGAGCTGTTTTTT.

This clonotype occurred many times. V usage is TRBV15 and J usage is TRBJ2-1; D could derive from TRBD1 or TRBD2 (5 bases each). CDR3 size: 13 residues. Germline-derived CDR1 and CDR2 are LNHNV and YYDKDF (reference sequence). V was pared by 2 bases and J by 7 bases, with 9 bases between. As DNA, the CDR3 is TGTGCCACCAGCAGACCTTGGGGGAATGAGCAGTTCTTC. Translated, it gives CATSRPWGNEQFF.

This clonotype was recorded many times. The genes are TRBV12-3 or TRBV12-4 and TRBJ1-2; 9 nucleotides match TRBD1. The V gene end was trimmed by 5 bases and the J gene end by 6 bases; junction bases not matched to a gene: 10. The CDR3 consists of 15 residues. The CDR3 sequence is CASSATGTGINGYTF. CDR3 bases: TGTGCCAGCAGTGCCACCGGGACAGGGATAAATGGCTACACCTTC.

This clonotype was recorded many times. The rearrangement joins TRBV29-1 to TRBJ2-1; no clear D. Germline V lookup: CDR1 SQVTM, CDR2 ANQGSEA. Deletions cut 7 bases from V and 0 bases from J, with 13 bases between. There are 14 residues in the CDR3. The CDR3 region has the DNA TGCAGCGCCTCCGTGCTAGACTCCTACAATGAGCAGTTCTTC. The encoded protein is CSASVLDSYNEQFF.

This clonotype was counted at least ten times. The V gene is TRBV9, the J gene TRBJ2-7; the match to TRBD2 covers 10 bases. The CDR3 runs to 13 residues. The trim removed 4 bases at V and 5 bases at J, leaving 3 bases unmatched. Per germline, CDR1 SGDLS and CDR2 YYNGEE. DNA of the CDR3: TGTGCCAGCAGCCACGGACTAGCGGACGAGCAGTACTTC. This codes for CASSHGLADEQYF.

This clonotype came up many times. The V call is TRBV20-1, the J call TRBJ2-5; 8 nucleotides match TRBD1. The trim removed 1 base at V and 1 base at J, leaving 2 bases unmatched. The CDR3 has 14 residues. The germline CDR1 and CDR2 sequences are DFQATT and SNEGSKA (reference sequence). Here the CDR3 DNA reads TGCAGTGCTAGAGGGACAGGGACCCAAGAGACCCAGTACTTC. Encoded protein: CSARGTGTQETQYF.

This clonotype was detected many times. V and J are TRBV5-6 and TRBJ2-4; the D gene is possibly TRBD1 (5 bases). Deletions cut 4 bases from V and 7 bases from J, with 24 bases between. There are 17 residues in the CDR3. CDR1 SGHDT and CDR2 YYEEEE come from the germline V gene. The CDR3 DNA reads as TGTGCCAGCAGCCTAAGACAGAATCCCCTCCTGGGGAACATTCAGTACTTC. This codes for CASSLRQNPLLGNIQYF. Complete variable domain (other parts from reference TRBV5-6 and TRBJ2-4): DAGVTQSPTHLIKTRGQQVTLRCSPKSGHDTVSWYQQALGQGPQFIFQYYEEEERQRGNFPDRFSGHQFPNYSSELNVNALLLGDSALYLCASSLRQNPLLGNIQYFGAGTRLSVL.

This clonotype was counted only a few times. DNA for the CDR3: TGCGCCAGCAGCTTGGAGGGACAGGGGCTCAATTCACCCCTCCACTTT. Amino acids: CASSLEGQGLNSPLHF. This chain links TRBV5-1 with TRBJ1-6, with 10 bases aligning to TRBD1. CDR1 is SGHRS, CDR2 YFSETQ, per germline. Unmatched junction bases numbered 4, after V lost 0 bases and J lost 7 bases. This CDR3 has 16 residues.

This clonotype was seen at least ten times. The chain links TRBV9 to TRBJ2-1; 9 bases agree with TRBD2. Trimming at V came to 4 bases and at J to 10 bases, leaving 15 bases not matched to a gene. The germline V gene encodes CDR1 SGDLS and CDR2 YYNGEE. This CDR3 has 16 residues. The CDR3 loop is CASSLTQIAGVREQFF. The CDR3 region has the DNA TGTGCCAGCAGCCTTACCCAGATAGCGGGAGTGAGAGAGCAGTTCTTC.

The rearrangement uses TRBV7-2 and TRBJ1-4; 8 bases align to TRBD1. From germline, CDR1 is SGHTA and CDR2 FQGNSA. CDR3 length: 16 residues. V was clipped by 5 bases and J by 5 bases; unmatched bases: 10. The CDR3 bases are TGTGCCAGCAGCCCCAGTTCTGGGACAGGAAATGAAAAACTGTTTTTT. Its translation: CASSPSSGTGNEKLFF.

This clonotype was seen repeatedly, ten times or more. The CDR3 region has the DNA TGTGCCAGCAGCTTAGATCAGGGGGGCTATGGCTACACCTTC. It is translated as CASSLDQGGYGYTF. V usage is TRBV11-2 and J usage is TRBJ1-2; TRBD1 aligns across 7 bases. CDR1 SGHAT and CDR2 FQNNGV come from the germline V gene. The V and J ends lost 0 bases and 4 bases, in that order; junction bases with no gene match: 2. The CDR3 consists of 14 residues.

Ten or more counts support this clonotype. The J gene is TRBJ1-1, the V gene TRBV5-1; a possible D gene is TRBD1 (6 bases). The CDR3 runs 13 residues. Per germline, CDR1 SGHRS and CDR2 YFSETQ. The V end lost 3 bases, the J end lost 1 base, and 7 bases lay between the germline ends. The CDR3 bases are TGCGCCAGCAGCTGGGACAAGAACACTGAAGCTTTCTTT. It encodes CASSWDKNTEAFF. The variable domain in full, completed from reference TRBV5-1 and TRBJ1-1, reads KAGVTQTPRYLIKTRGQQVTLSCSPISGHRSVSWYQQTPGQGLQFLFEYFSETQRNKGNFPGRFSGRQFSNSRSEMNVSTLELGDSALYLCASSWDKNTEAFFGQGTRLTVV.

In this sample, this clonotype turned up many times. The CDR3 region has the DNA TGTGCCACCCGAGCGGGAGCGGCCTACGAGCAGTACTTC. Amino acids: CATRAGAAYEQYF. The chain is built from TRBV12-3 or TRBV12-4 and TRBJ2-7; 8 positions match TRBD2. Trimming removed 10 bases from V and 2 bases from J; junction bases left unmatched: 7. This CDR3 has 13 amino acids.

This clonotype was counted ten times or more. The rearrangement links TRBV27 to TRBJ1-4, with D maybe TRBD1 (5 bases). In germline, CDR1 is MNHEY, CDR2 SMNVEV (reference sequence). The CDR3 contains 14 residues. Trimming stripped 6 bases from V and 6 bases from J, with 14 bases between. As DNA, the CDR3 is TGTGCCAGCAGCCGACAGTACTCTTATGAAAAACTGTTTTTT. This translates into CASSRQYSYEKLFF.

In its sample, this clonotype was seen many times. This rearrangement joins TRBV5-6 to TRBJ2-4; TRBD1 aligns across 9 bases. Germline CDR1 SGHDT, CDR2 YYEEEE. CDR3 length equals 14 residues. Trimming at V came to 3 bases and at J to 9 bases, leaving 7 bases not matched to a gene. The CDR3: CASSSGGTGFIQYF. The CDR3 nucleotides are TGTGCCAGCAGCTCCGGAGGGACAGGGTTCATTCAGTACTTC.

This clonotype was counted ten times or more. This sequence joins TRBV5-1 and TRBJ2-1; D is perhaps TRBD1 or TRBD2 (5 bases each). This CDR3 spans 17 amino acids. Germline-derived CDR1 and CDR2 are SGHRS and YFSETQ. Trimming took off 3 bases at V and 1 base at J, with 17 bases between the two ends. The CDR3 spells CASSSGRGRGSYNEQFF. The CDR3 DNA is TGCGCCAGCAGCTCCGGTCGGGGCAGAGGTTCCTACAATGAGCAGTTCTTC.

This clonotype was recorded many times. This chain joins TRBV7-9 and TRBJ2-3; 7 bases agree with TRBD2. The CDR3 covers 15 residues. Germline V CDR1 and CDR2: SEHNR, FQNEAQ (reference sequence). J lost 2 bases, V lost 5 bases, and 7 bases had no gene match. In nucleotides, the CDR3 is TGTGCCAGCAGCCCGCGACTAGCCCACACAGATACGCAGTATTTT. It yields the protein CASSPRLAHTDTQYF.

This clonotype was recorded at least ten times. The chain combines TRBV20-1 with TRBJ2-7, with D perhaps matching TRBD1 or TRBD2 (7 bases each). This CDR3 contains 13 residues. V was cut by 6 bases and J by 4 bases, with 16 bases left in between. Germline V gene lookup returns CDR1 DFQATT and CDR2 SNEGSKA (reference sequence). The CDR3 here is CSALRQGGYEQYF. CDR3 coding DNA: TGCAGTGCCCTGAGACAGGGAGGGTACGAGCAGTACTTC.

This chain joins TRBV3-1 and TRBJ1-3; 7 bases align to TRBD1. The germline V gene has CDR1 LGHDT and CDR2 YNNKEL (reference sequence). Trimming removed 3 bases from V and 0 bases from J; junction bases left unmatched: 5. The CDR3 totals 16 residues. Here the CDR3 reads CASSQRQGHSGNTIYF. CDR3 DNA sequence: TGTGCCAGCAGCCAGAGACAGGGCCACTCTGGAAACACCATATATTTT.

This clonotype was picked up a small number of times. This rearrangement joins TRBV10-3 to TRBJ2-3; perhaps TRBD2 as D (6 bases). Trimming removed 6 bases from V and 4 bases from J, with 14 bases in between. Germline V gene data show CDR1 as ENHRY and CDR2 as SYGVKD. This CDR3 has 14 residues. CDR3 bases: TGTGCCATCAGCCCACAAGGAGGGGCAGATACGCAGTATTTT. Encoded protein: CAISPQGGADTQYF.